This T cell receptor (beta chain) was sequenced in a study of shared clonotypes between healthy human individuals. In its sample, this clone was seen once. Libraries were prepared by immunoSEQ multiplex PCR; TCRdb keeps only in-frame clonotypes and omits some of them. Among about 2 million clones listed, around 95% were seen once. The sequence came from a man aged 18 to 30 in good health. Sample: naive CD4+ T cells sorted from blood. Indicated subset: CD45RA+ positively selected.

CDR3 nucleotides: TGTGCCAGCTCACGGGGGAACGAGCAGTACTTC. Translation: CASSRGNEQYF. The gene calls are TRBV18 and TRBJ2-7; D is perhaps TRBD1 or TRBD2 (5 bases each). V lost 4 bases and J 5 bases, leaving 6 bases between the germline ends. This CDR3 region has 11 residues. Germline lookup yields CDR1 KGHSH and CDR2 LQKENI. The full variable domain, completed using reference TRBV18 and TRBJ2-7, is NAGVMQNPRHLVRRRGQEARLRCSPMKGHSHVYWYRQLPEEGLKFMVYLQKENIIDESGMPKERFSAEFPKEGPSILRIQQVVRGDSAAYFCASSRGNEQYFGPGTRLTVT.